These 25 T cell receptor beta chains came from one sample sequenced in a study of cytomegalovirus exposure and HLA in healthy donors. Libraries were prepared by immunoSEQ multiplex PCR; TCRdb keeps only in-frame clonotypes and omits some of them. The table includes tens of thousands of clones, over 80% detected once. The specimen was PBMCs. The receptors come from a man between 18 and 29 years old in good health and CMV-seronegative.

The rearrangement uses TRBV7-2 and TRBJ1-5, with D hard to call. Looked up from germline, CDR1 is SGHTA and CDR2 is FQGNSA. V was cut by 4 bases and J by 6 bases, with 16 bases left in between. The CDR3 covers 15 residues. The DNA for the CDR3 is TGTGCCAGCAGCTCACTACACCGTGTTGGTCAGCCCCAGCATTTT. It translates to CASSSLHRVGQPQHF.

For the CDR3, the DNA is TGTGCCAGCAGTTTAATAGGGGCCGACGAGCAGTACTTC. Protein: CASSLIGADEQYF. The chain uses TRBV27 and TRBJ2-7, with D tentatively TRBD1 (5 bases). Trimming stripped 2 bases from V and 5 bases from J, with 10 bases between. The CDR3 covers 13 residues. Germline V gene lookup returns CDR1 MNHEY and CDR2 SMNVEV (reference sequence).

CDR3: CASSLESDSDGYTF. DNA for the CDR3: TGTGCCAGCAGCCTTGAATCGGACTCTGATGGCTACACCTTC. The rearrangement uses TRBV9 and TRBJ1-2, with D unresolved. Per the germline V gene, CDR1 is SGDLS and CDR2 is YYNGEE. V shed 4 bases and J shed 6 bases, with 16 bases lying between them. The CDR3 contains 14 residues.

The V and J genes are TRBV11-3 and TRBJ2-3, with D possibly TRBD2 on 5 matching bases. The length of the CDR3 is 16 residues. Between the trimmed V and J ends, which lost 5 bases and 0 bases, there was a span of 15 bases. Germline V gene lookup returns CDR1 SGHNT and CDR2 YENEEA. The CDR3 nucleotides read TGTGCCAGCAGCCTTGGACTGTTGGGGAGCACAGATACGCAGTATTTT. It yields the protein CASSLGLLGSTDTQYF.

The rearrangement joins TRBV28 to TRBJ2-7; 10 positions match TRBD1. V lost 1 base and J lost 6; bases outside the gene matches: 6. Germline lookup yields CDR1 MDHEN and CDR2 SYDVKM. The CDR3 sequence is 15 residues long. The CDR3 bases are TGTGCCAGCAGTTTATCCAGACAGGGGGCCCCCGAGCAGTACTTC. Its protein product is CASSLSRQGAPEQYF. Full variable domain (missing parts from reference TRBV28 and TRBJ2-7): DVKVTQSSRYLVKRTGEKVFLECVQDMDHENMFWYRQDPGLGLRLIYFSYDVKMKEKGDIPEGYSVSREKKERFSLILESASTNQTSMYLCASSLSRQGAPEQYFGPGTRLTVT.

V gene TRBV19 combines with J gene TRBJ2-1; D is perhaps TRBD2 (5 bases). V was clipped by 7 bases and J by 5 bases, with 15 bases between them. This CDR3 is 14 amino acids long. Germline values: CDR1 LNHDA, CDR2 SQIVND (reference sequence). This CDR3 is CASKGSSGNNEQFF. CDR3 sequence (DNA): TGTGCCAGTAAGGGTTCCAGCGGAAACAATGAGCAGTTCTTC.

The chain has TRBV7-2 and TRBJ1-3, with 10 bases fitting TRBD1. This CDR3 has 16 residues. V shed 5 bases, J shed 1 base, and the junction held 5 bases outside the gene matches. Looked up from germline, CDR1 is SGHTA and CDR2 is FQGNSA. The CDR3 DNA follows: TGTGCCAGCAGCGTCTCGGGACAGGGGTCTGGAAACACCATATATTTT. This translates into CASSVSGQGSGNTIYF.

The chain combines TRBV2 with TRBJ1-1; TRBD1 matches 7 bases. The CDR3 has 12 amino acids. The ends lost 8 bases at V and 4 bases at J; junction bases unmatched: 4. Germline V gene data show CDR1 as SNHLY and CDR2 as FYNNEI. Here the CDR3 reads CASHRGGTEAFF. CDR3 bases: TGTGCCAGCCACAGGGGCGGCACTGAAGCTTTCTTT.

This chain connects TRBV10-2 to TRBJ2-1; the match to TRBD2 covers 9 bases. Germline CDR1 WSHSY, CDR2 SAAADI. Germline trimming cut 8 bases from V and 8 bases from J; bases unmatched to any gene: 10. This CDR3 is built from 14 residues. CDR3 sequence: CASAALAGFDEQFF. For the CDR3, the DNA is TGCGCCAGCGCGGCCCTAGCGGGATTTGATGAGCAGTTCTTC.

This chain joins TRBV30 and TRBJ2-5; D perhaps matches TRBD1 (5 bases). Germline loops: CDR1 GTSNPN, CDR2 SVGIG (reference sequence). V lost 5 bases, J lost 9 bases, and 16 bases lay in between. The CDR3 covers 12 residues. The CDR3 region has the DNA TGTGCCTGGTGGGGCAGAGGTGCGGCCCAGTACTTC. Translating gives CAWWGRGAAQYF.

The chain uses TRBV4-2 and TRBJ2-2, with 9 bases identical to TRBD1. The V segment lost 11 bases and the J segment 4 bases; nucleotides outside the gene matches: 5. The germline V gene encodes CDR1 LGHNA and CDR2 YNFKEQ. The CDR3 totals 13 residues. Here the CDR3 reads CAWTGAGTGELFF. The DNA of the CDR3 is TGTGCCTGGACAGGGGCGGGCACCGGGGAGCTGTTTTTT.

J is TRBJ2-7 and V is TRBV7-8, with 9 positions matching TRBD1. V lost 6 bases to trimming and J lost 3 bases; unmatched junction nucleotides: 6. The CDR3 is 14 residues long. Germline V gene lookup returns CDR1 SGHVS and CDR2 FQNEAQ. Here the CDR3 reads CASRLWTGDYEQYF. The CDR3 DNA is TGTGCCAGCAGACTATGGACAGGGGACTACGAGCAGTACTTC.

The CDR3 bases are TGTGCCAGCCGCGGGAGGAGCTCCTACGAGCAGTACTTC. Translating gives CASRGRSSYEQYF. The chain has TRBV27 and TRBJ2-7, with 8 bases fitting TRBD2. The CDR3 extends over 13 amino acids. The J segment lost 0 bases and the V segment lost 8 bases, leaving 3 bases of the junction unmatched. Per the germline V gene, CDR1 is MNHEY and CDR2 is SMNVEV (reference sequence).

About this clone itself: A read error may account for a junction end that differs from germline. V gene TRBV7-9 combines with J gene TRBJ1-2; D possibly corresponds to TRBD1 (6 bases). The CDR3 is 13 amino acids. Germline values: CDR1 SEHNR, CDR2 FQNEAQ (reference sequence). This CDR3 is CASSTDRNYGYTF. For the CDR3, the DNA is TGTGCCAGCAGCACGGACAGAAACTATGGCTACACCTTT.

The genes are TRBV13 and TRBJ2-7; 7 nucleotides match TRBD1. This CDR3 is 14 amino acids long. Trimming at V came to 1 base and at J to 4 bases, leaving 4 bases not matched to a gene. Germline V gene data show CDR1 as PRHDT and CDR2 as FYEKMQ (reference sequence). CDR3 protein: CASSLAGTAYEQYF. The CDR3 bases are TGTGCCAGCAGCTTAGCAGGGACAGCTTACGAGCAGTACTTC.

This clone was counted only a few times. The chain employs TRBV30 and TRBJ1-2; tentative D call: TRBD1 (5 bases). Trimming took 5 bases from V and 5 from J, leaving 6 bases between them. Per germline, CDR1 GTSNPN and CDR2 SVGIG (reference sequence). The CDR3 covers 10 residues. The DNA of the CDR3 is TGTGCCTGGCAGGGTTATGGCTACACCTTC. Protein product: CAWQGYGYTF.

The J gene is TRBJ2-5, the V gene TRBV27; 12 nucleotides line up with TRBD2. The CDR3 covers 17 residues. V shed 5 bases and J 4 bases; nucleotides not matched to a gene: 11. CDR1 is MNHEY, CDR2 SMNVEV, per germline (reference sequence). This CDR3 is CASSGRTSGIRGETQYF. CDR3 bases: TGTGCCAGCAGTGGTCGGACTAGCGGGATTCGCGGAGAGACCCAGTACTTC.

The V gene is TRBV28, the J gene TRBJ2-5; D ambiguous. Germline V gene data show CDR1 as MDHEN and CDR2 as SYDVKM. The CDR3 contains 16 residues. V lost 5 bases and J 2 bases, leaving 18 bases between the germline ends. CDR3 in amino acids: CASSIPTADAQETQYF. The DNA of the CDR3 is TGTGCCAGCAGTATACCAACAGCAGACGCTCAAGAGACCCAGTACTTC.

This clone has a single count. The CDR3 loop is CASSPSPLDNEQFF. In DNA form, the CDR3 reads TGTGCCAGCTCACCAAGTCCTCTAGATAATGAGCAGTTCTTC. The V and J genes are TRBV18 and TRBJ2-1; D unclear. V was trimmed by 2 bases and J by 7 bases, leaving 12 bases between them. The CDR3 contains 14 residues. Germline loops: CDR1 KGHSH, CDR2 LQKENI.

The chain is built from TRBV5-5 and TRBJ2-6, with D possibly being TRBD1 (6 bases). The CDR3 runs 17 residues. Germline values: CDR1 SGHKS, CDR2 YYEKEE (reference sequence). V was pared by 0 bases and J by 0 bases, with 10 bases between. The CDR3 region has the DNA TGTGCCAGCAGCTTGGTACAGGGCCACTCTGGGGCCAACGTCCTGACTTTC. It specifies CASSLVQGHSGANVLTF.

The chain combines TRBV5-1 with TRBJ2-7, with TRBD1 matching over 7 bases. The CDR3 contains 14 residues. Trimming removed 4 bases from V and 1 base from J; junction bases left unmatched: 5. Germline values: CDR1 SGHRS, CDR2 YFSETQ. This chain's CDR3 is CASSHGTVSYEQYF. CDR3 in DNA: TGCGCCAGCAGCCACGGGACAGTTTCCTACGAGCAGTACTTC. Drawing the rest from reference TRBV5-1 and TRBJ2-7, the complete variable domain is KAGVTQTPRYLIKTRGQQVTLSCSPISGHRSVSWYQQTPGQGLQFLFEYFSETQRNKGNFPGRFSGRQFSNSRSEMNVSTLELGDSALYLCASSHGTVSYEQYFGPGTRLTVT.

The gene calls are TRBV7-2 and TRBJ1-1; D is unclear. V was trimmed by 4 bases and J by 0 bases, leaving 9 bases between them. The CDR3 loop spans 14 amino acids. Germline-derived CDR1 and CDR2 are SGHTA and FQGNSA. CDR3 amino acids: CASSSQSMNTEAFF. In DNA, the CDR3 is TGTGCCAGCAGCTCACAGTCCATGAACACTGAAGCTTTCTTT.

Written as DNA, the CDR3 is TGTGCCAGCAGCCCTCGCGGGGGAGCATGGAATGAGCAGTTCTTC. Amino acid sequence: CASSPRGGAWNEQFF. The V and J genes are TRBV7-3 and TRBJ2-1; 7 nucleotides match TRBD2. Looked up from germline, CDR1 is SGHTA and CDR2 is FQGTGA. The CDR3 extends over 15 amino acids. V dropped 5 bases and J dropped 7; count of bases not matched to a gene: 11.

This rearrangement joins TRBV30 to TRBJ2-2; D perhaps matches TRBD1 (5 bases). Germline V gene lookup returns CDR1 GTSNPN and CDR2 SVGIG (reference sequence). V lost 2 bases to trimming and J lost 4 bases, with 11 bases between them. This CDR3 is 14 amino acids long. The CDR3 bases are TGTGCCTGGAGTCGTAGGGGCCCCACCGGGGAGCTGTTTTTT. Its protein product is CAWSRRGPTGELFF.

The chain uses TRBV27 and TRBJ2-7; TRBD2 matches at 7 bases. The CDR3 contains 13 residues. Trimming took 10 bases from V and 4 from J; bases not matched to a gene: 10. Germline V gene lookup returns CDR1 MNHEY and CDR2 SMNVEV (reference sequence). CDR3: CATFGRESYEQYF. The CDR3 DNA reads TGTGCCACCTTTGGGCGGGAGTCTTACGAGCAGTACTTC.